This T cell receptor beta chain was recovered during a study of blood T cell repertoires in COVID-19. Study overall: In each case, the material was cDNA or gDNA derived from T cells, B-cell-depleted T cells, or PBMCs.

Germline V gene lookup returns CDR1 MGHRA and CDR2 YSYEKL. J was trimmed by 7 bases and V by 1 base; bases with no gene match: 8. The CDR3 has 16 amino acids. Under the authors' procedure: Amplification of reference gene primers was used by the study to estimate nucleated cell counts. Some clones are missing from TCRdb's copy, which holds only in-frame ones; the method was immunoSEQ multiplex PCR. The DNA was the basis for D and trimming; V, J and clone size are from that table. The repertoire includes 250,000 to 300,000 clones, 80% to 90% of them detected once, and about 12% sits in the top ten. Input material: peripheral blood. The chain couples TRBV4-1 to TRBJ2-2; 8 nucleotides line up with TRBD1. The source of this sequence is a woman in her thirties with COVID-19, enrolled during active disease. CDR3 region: CASSQGQGAFYGELFF. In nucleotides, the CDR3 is TGCGCCAGCAGCCAAGGGCAGGGGGCCTTCTACGGGGAGCTGTTTTTT.